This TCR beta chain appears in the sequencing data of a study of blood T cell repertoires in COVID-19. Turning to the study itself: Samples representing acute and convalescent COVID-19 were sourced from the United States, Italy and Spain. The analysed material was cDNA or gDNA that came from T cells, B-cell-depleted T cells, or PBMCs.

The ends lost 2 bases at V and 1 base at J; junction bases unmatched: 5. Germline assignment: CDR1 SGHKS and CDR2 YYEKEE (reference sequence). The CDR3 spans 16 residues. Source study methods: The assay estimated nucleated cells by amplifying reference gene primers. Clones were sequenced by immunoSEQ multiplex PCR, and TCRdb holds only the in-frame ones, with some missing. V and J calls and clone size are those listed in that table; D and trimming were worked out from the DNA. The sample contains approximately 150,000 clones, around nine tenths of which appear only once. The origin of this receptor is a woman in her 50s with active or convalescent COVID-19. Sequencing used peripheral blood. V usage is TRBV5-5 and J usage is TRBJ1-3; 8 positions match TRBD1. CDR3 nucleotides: TGTGCCAGCAGCTTCGGACAGGGCTTGTCTGGAAACACCATATATTTT. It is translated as CASSFGQGLSGNTIYF.